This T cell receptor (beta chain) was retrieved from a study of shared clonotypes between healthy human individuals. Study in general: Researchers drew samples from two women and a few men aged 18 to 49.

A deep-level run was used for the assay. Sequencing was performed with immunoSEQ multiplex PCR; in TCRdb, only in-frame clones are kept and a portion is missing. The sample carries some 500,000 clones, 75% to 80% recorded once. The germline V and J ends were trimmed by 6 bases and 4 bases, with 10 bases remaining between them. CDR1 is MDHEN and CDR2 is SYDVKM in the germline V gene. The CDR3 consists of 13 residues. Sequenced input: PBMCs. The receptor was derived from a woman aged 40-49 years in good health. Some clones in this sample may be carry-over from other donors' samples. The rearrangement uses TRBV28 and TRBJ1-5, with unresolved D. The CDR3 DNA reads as TGTGCCAGCAGCACGTCGTTGAATCAGCCCCAGCATTTT. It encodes CASSTSLNQPQHF.